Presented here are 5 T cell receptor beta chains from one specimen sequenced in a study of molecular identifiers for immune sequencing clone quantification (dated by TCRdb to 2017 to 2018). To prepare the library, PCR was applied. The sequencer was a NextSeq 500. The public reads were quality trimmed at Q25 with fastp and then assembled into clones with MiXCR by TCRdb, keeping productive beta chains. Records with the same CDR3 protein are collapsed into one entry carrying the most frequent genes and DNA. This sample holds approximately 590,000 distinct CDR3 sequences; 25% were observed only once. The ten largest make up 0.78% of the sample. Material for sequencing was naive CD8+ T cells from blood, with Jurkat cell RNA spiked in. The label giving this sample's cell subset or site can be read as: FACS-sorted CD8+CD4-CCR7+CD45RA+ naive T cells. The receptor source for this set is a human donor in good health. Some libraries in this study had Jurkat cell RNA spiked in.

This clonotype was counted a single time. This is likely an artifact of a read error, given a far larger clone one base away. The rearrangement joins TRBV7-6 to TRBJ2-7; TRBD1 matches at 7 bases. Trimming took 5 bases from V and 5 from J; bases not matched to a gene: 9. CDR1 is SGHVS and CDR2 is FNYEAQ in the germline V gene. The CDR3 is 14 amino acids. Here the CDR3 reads CASSPRDRTHEQYF. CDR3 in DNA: TGTGCCAGCAGCCCTCGGGACAGAACCCACGAGCAGTACTTC.

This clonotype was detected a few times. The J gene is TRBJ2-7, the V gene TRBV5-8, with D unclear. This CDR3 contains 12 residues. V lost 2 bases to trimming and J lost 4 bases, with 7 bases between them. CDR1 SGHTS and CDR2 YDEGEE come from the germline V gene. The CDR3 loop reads CASSFGQYEQYF. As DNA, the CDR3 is TGTGCCAGCAGCTTCGGCCAATACGAGCAGTACTTC.

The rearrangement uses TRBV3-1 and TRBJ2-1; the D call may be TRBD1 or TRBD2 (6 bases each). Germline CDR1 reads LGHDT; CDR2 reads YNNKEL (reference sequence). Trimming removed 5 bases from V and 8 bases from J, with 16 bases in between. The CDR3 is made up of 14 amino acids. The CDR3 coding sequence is TGTGCCAGCAGCGCAAGCTGGGGGGCTGATGAGCAGTTCTTC. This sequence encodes CASSASWGADEQFF.

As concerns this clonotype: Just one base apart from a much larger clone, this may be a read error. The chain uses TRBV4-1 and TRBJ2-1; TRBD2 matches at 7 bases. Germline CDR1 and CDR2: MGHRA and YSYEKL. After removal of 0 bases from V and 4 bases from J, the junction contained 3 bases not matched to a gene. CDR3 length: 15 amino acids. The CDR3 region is CASSQEGSGYNEQFF. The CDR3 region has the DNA TGCGCCAGCAGCCAAGAAGGTAGCGGGTACAATGAGCAGTTCTTC.

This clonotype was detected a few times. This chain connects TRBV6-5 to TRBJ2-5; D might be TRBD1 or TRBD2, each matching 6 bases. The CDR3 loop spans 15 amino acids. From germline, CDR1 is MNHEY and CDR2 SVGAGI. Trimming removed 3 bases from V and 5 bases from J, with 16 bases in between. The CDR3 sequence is CASSYLGGGTETQYF. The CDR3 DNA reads TGTGCCAGCAGTTATTTAGGAGGGGGGACTGAGACCCAGTACTTC.